The 8 T cell receptor beta chains below were found in one sample sequenced in a study of blood T cell repertoires in COVID-19 (dated by TCRdb to the early 2020s). Library method: the immunoSEQ multiplex PCR assay. Not all clones reach the TCRdb copy of this immuneACCESS table, which keeps in-frame sequences only. Checked studies attribute under half of the gap to unresolved V genes and leave the rest unexplained. The sample table holds a few hundred thousand clones, of which roughly 88% were seen once. The top ten hold 2.5% to 3% of the sample. The sample was peripheral blood. All receptors come from a woman aged 30 to 39 with active or convalescent COVID-19.

The chain links TRBV9 to TRBJ1-2, with TRBD1 identical over 11 bases. The CDR3 loop spans 14 amino acids. Germline CDR1 SGDLS, CDR2 YYNGEE. J gave up 7 bases and V 4 bases, and 6 bases lay outside the gene matches. CDR3 residues: CASSTGQGASGYTF. The DNA of the CDR3 is TGTGCCAGCAGCACTGGACAGGGGGCTTCTGGCTACACCTTC.

This rearrangement joins TRBV2 to TRBJ1-5; TRBD1 aligns across 8 bases. After removal of 6 bases from V and 5 bases from J, the junction contained 6 bases not matched to a gene. In germline, CDR1 is SNHLY, CDR2 FYNNEI. This CDR3 comprises 14 residues. CDR3 nucleotides: TGTGCCAGCAGCTTGGACAGGGTATATCAGCCCCAGCATTTT. Encoded protein: CASSLDRVYQPQHF.

The chain is built from TRBV27 and TRBJ1-4; D not resolved. The V gene's germline CDR1 is MNHEY and CDR2 SMNVEV (reference sequence). Trimming cost V 6 bases and J 6 bases, with 11 bases left between them. The CDR3 loop spans 13 amino acids. The CDR3 here is CASRALADEKLFF. CDR3 sequence (DNA): TGTGCCAGCAGGGCCCTCGCTGATGAAAAACTGTTTTTT.

The genes are TRBV7-6 and TRBJ1-2, with D perhaps TRBD1 (5 bases). The CDR3 runs to 17 residues. Germline CDR1 reads SGHVS; CDR2 reads FNYEAQ. V gave up 5 bases and J gave up 2 bases, with 21 bases separating them. The chain's CDR3 is CASSPRGRGEGNYGYTF. The CDR3 DNA sequence: TGTGCCAGCAGCCCTAGGGGTCGGGGGGAAGGCAACTATGGCTACACCTTC.

This clone was recorded only once. The chain carries TRBV2 and TRBJ2-1; the match to TRBD2 covers 10 bases. V was pared by 10 bases and J by 15 bases, with 6 bases of the junction left unmatched. This CDR3 is 10 amino acids long. The germline V gene has CDR1 SNHLY and CDR2 FYNNEI. The CDR3 DNA is TGTGCCATGTTAGCGGGGGGCGTGTTCTTC. This sequence encodes CAMLAGGVFF.

The V call is TRBV5-4, the J call TRBJ1-6; D unclear. This CDR3 has 14 amino acids. Germline assignment: CDR1 SGHNT and CDR2 YYREEE (reference sequence). V was cut by 5 bases and J by 4 bases, with 10 bases left in between. The CDR3 DNA sequence: TGTGCCAGCAGTGTGGGAGAGTATAATTCACCCCTCCACTTT. Protein: CASSVGEYNSPLHF.

The J gene is TRBJ1-4, the V gene TRBV30, with 7 bases lining up with TRBD1. The CDR3 covers 15 residues. The germline V gene encodes CDR1 GTSNPN and CDR2 SVGIG (reference sequence). Trimming removed 0 bases from V and 6 bases from J; junction bases left unmatched: 7. The chain's CDR3 is CAWSVKGAKYEKLFF. CDR3 DNA sequence: TGTGCCTGGAGTGTTAAGGGGGCGAAGTATGAAAAACTGTTTTTT.

This clone was recorded only once. The V and J genes are TRBV9 and TRBJ1-6, with 7 bases identical to TRBD1. This CDR3 has 14 amino acids. After removal of 5 bases from V and 4 bases from J, the junction contained 3 bases not matched to a gene. The germline CDR1 and CDR2 sequences are SGDLS and YYNGEE. As DNA, the CDR3 is TGTGCCAGCAGTAGGGACAGTTATAATTCACCCCTCCACTTT. Translation gives CASSRDSYNSPLHF.